The clone carrying this T cell receptor (beta chain) was recorded once. This sample was taken from a study of blood T cell repertoires in COVID-19. This CDR3 is 14 amino acids long. Trimming removed 0 bases from V and 4 bases from J, with 8 bases in between. Germline CDR1 and CDR2: SGHRS and YFSETQ. Clones were sequenced by immunoSEQ multiplex PCR, and TCRdb holds only the in-frame ones, with some missing. The data contain some 150,000 clones, about 85% of them singletons. Sequences were obtained from peripheral blood. The sequence derives from a man aged 40-50 years with acute or convalescent COVID-19. The gene calls are TRBV5-1 and TRBJ1-3; no definite D call. The CDR3 loop reads CASSLGTVGNTIYF. Written as DNA, the CDR3 is TGCGCCAGCAGCTTGGGAACTGTCGGAAACACCATATATTTT.